These 9 T cell receptor beta chains share one sample of origin, sequenced in a study of cytomegalovirus exposure and HLA in healthy donors. The PCR had 60 Vbeta and 13 Jbeta primers. Sequencing was performed with immunoSEQ multiplex PCR; in TCRdb, only in-frame clones are kept and a portion is missing. In total, the table holds about 53,000 clones. Sequencing was performed on PBMCs. The receptor set was obtained from a man aged 18 to 29 in good health and CMV-seropositive.

This chain uses TRBV4-1 with TRBJ2-7, with 14 bases fitting TRBD2. Germline CDR1 and CDR2: MGHRA and YSYEKL. This CDR3 has 16 residues. Unmatched junction bases numbered 2, after V lost 4 bases and J lost 0 bases. CDR3 in amino acids: CASSRGLAGGSYEQYF. DNA for the CDR3: TGCGCCAGCAGCCGAGGACTAGCGGGAGGCTCCTACGAGCAGTACTTC.

The CDR3 is CASKDSGPPYEQYF. CDR3 in DNA: TGTGCCAGTAAGGATAGCGGGCCCCCTTACGAGCAGTACTTC. The chain carries TRBV19 and TRBJ2-7; 7 positions match TRBD2. J lost 4 bases, V lost 7 bases, and 10 bases had no gene match. The CDR3 is 14 residues long. Germline V gene lookup returns CDR1 LNHDA and CDR2 SQIVND (reference sequence).

This chain joins TRBV30 and TRBJ2-5; tentatively, D is TRBD2 (6 bases). Judging by the DNA end, TRBJ2-7 fits better; the J call may be wrong. CDR3 length: 11 amino acids. Germline V lookup: CDR1 GTSNPN, CDR2 SVGIG (reference sequence). CDR3 protein: CGGESSYEQYF. The CDR3 DNA reads TGTGGGGGGGAGAGCTCCTACGAGCAGTACTTC.

The chain uses TRBV19 and TRBJ1-6, with a weak D call TRBD1 (6 bases). The CDR3 sequence is 14 residues long. Germline V gene data show CDR1 as LNHDA and CDR2 as SQIVND (reference sequence). The germline V and J ends were trimmed by 10 bases and 3 bases, with 13 bases remaining between them. The CDR3 sequence is CATAPGHYNSPLHF. CDR3 in DNA: TGTGCCACCGCTCCGGGACACTATAATTCACCCCTCCACTTT.

The chain uses TRBV27 and TRBJ1-1; D gene unclear. The CDR3 sequence is 14 residues long. Per the germline V gene, CDR1 is MNHEY and CDR2 is SMNVEV (reference sequence). Trimming took 5 bases from V and 7 from J, leaving 17 bases between them. CDR3 loop: CASSPRLGWSEAFF. CDR3 bases: TGTGCCAGCAGTCCCCGGTTAGGTTGGAGTGAAGCTTTCTTT.

The V call is TRBV4-1, the J call TRBJ2-2; 7 nucleotides agree with TRBD2. The germline V gene has CDR1 MGHRA and CDR2 YSYEKL. The junction had 1 base not matched to a gene; V was cut back by 0 bases and J by 0 bases. This CDR3 spans 16 amino acids. The CDR3 DNA is TGCGCCAGCAGCCAAGATGGGAGGGCGAACACCGGGGAGCTGTTTTTT. This sequence encodes CASSQDGRANTGELFF.

The J gene is TRBJ1-3, the V gene TRBV6-1, with D unclear. V lost 4 bases and J lost 0, with 13 bases in between. Germline V lookup: CDR1 MNHNS, CDR2 SASEGT. The CDR3 contains 16 residues. The DNA of the CDR3 is TGTGCCAGCAGTGTACAAGGCGCGGACTCTGGAAACACCATATATTTT. It is translated as CASSVQGADSGNTIYF.

The chain is built from TRBV25-1 and TRBJ2-3, with 7 bases aligning to TRBD1. This CDR3 spans 15 amino acids. CDR1 is MGHDK, CDR2 SYGVNS, per germline. J lost 6 bases, V lost 4 bases, and 10 bases had no gene match. For the CDR3, the DNA is TGTGCCAGCAGTGTCAGACAGGGCCTTGGGGATACGCAGTATTTT. It codes for CASSVRQGLGDTQYF.

The CDR3 spells CASSGPTSGRPNEQFF. In nucleotides, the CDR3 is TGTGCCAGCAGTGGGCCAACTAGCGGGAGGCCTAATGAGCAGTTCTTC. V and J are TRBV27 and TRBJ2-1; 12 bases match TRBD2. The germline V gene has CDR1 MNHEY and CDR2 SMNVEV (reference sequence). CDR3 length equals 16 residues. Trimming cost V 5 bases and J 7 bases; bases outside gene matches: 9.